The clone carrying this T cell receptor beta chain was counted only a few times. Its antigen is as yet unknown. RNA transcripts were the template, and TCR beta CDR3 regions were amplified from them. HTBI primers were used in a first-round RT-PCR, which preceded a second-round multiplex PCR. One entry per CDR3 protein, called by TCRdb with MiXCR from the multiplex PCR reads. The sample records 900,000 to 1,200,000 distinct CDR3 sequences, roughly two fifths being singletons. This CDR3 comprises 12 residues. Trimming shortened V by 6 bases and J by 6 bases, and 12 bases separated the two germline ends. Diagnostic conclusions were grounded in clinical symptoms, serum thyroxine, TRAb, thyroid ultrasound and orbital computed tomography. The data originate from a study of Graves' ophthalmopathy and Graves' hyperthyroidism. Study at large: The term stable hyperthyroidism indicated an absence of ophthalmopathy within 18 months of follow-up. Study results and caveats: The 13-signature model separated ophthalmopathy from stable hyperthyroidism at over 85% sensitivity and nearly 83% specificity. A majority of expanded thyroid clonotypes exceeding 0.001 frequency were likewise present in blood.

The material sequenced was peripheral blood or thyroid tissue (not recorded which). The chain recombines TRBV12-3 or TRBV12-4 with TRBJ2-7; D may correspond to TRBD1 or TRBD2 (5 bases each). The sequence was obtained from an adult man with Graves' hyperthyroidism. The CDR3 nucleotides are TGTGCCAGCAGCCCCCCCGGGGCCGAGCAGTACTTC. This encodes CASSPPGAEQYF.